Sequencing of this T cell receptor beta chain was carried out in a study of T-cell reconstitution after alpha-beta-depleted transplantation in children. This CDR3 contains 14 residues. The V gene end was trimmed by 3 bases and the J gene end by 7 bases; junction bases not matched to a gene: 1. Germline CDR1 and CDR2: DFQATT and SNEGSKA (reference sequence). This clonotype was detected ten times or more. The TCRbeta library incorporated unique molecular identifiers. TCRdb analysed the PCR reads with MiXCR anew, one entry per CDR3 protein. The data show around 600,000 distinct CDR3 sequences, over 9.5% seen once.

This clonotype was sampled from a human donor who donated a stem cell graft to a child with acute myeloid leukemia. The chain combines TRBV20-1 with TRBJ2-1; 15 bases line up with TRBD2. The sample consisted of PBMCs from the stem cell graft donor, taken from the stem cell graft. CDR3 sequence (DNA): TGCAGTGCTAGGGGGACTAGCGGGAGGAATGAGCAGTTCTTC. Protein product: CSARGTSGRNEQFF.